Sequencing of this T cell receptor beta chain was carried out in a study of blood T cell repertoires in COVID-19. In the study overall: Samples representing acute and convalescent COVID-19 were sourced from the United States, Italy and Spain.

Participants reported their clinical history, and cohort assignment relied on those reports. In the authors' methods: Counts of nucleated cells, estimated from reference gene primer amplification, were obtained. The repertoire was sequenced with immunoSEQ multiplex PCR; TCRdb's copy has only in-frame clones and lacks some. V and J calls plus clone size are reproduced from that table; the DNA served to infer D and trimming. The data show approximately 280,000 clones, less than 85% seen once. Germline trimming cut 6 bases from V and 2 bases from J; bases unmatched to any gene: 4. The CDR3 is 16 residues long. Looked up from germline, CDR1 is LNHDA and CDR2 is SQIVND (reference sequence).

V gene TRBV19 combines with J gene TRBJ2-1; 13 bases match TRBD2. What was sequenced was PBMCs or T cells enriched from blood (not recorded which). This clonotype originated in a woman between 50 and 59 years old who had recovered from COVID-19. This chain's CDR3 is CASRPGTSGTYNEQFF. The DNA for the CDR3 is TGTGCCAGTAGACCCGGGACTAGCGGGACCTACAATGAGCAGTTCTTC.